These 23 T cell receptor beta chains were all obtained from the same sample, sequenced in a study of T cell responses to AZD1222 COVID-19 vaccine. Repertoires were generated with immunoSEQ multiplex PCR, while TCRdb's copy carries only in-frame clones and drops some. The sample records 95,000 to 150,000 clones, around 91% being singletons. The source was peripheral blood, collected on day 0 of MenACWY control vaccination. Receptors were obtained from an adult in good health.

This sequence joins TRBV28 and TRBJ1-4, with 9 bases that match TRBD1. The CDR3 covers 15 residues. The V gene's germline CDR1 is MDHEN and CDR2 SYDVKM. Germline trimming cut 6 bases from V and 4 bases from J; bases unmatched to any gene: 6. Here the CDR3 DNA reads TGTGCCAGCAGCCTCTCGACAGGGGGTAATGAAAAACTGTTTTTT. This codes for CASSLSTGGNEKLFF.

This sequence joins TRBV11-3 and TRBJ2-1, with 7 bases fitting TRBD1. The CDR3 has 13 amino acids. From germline, CDR1 is SGHNT and CDR2 YENEEA. The ends lost 2 bases at V and 13 bases at J; junction bases unmatched: 8. This CDR3 reads CASSLRATGVQFF. In DNA form, the CDR3 reads TGTGCCAGCAGCTTAAGAGCAACAGGGGTACAGTTCTTC.

V is TRBV30 and J is TRBJ2-7; D possibly corresponds to TRBD2 (5 bases). V lost 2 bases to trimming and J lost 3 bases, with 11 bases between them. From germline, CDR1 is GTSNPN and CDR2 SVGIG (reference sequence). The CDR3 extends over 13 amino acids. CDR3 loop: CAWSRAGLYEQYF. As DNA, the CDR3 is TGTGCCTGGAGTCGTGCGGGCCTCTACGAGCAGTACTTC. The entire variable domain, with the rest obtained from reference TRBV30 and TRBJ2-7, is as follows: SQTIHQWPATLVQPVGSPLSLECTVEGTSNPNLYWYRQAAGRGLQLLFYSVGIGQISSEVPQNLSASRPQDRQFILSSKKLLLSDSGFYLCAWSRAGLYEQYFGPGTRLTVT.

This chain uses TRBV7-9 with TRBJ2-5, with D perhaps TRBD1 (6 bases). The V gene's germline CDR1 is SEHNR and CDR2 FQNEAQ (reference sequence). The length of the CDR3 is 16 residues. V lost 1 base and J 2 bases, leaving 14 bases between the germline ends. This chain's CDR3 is CASSLVRTVEQETQYF. Written as DNA, the CDR3 is TGTGCCAGCAGCTTAGTTAGGACAGTAGAACAAGAGACCCAGTACTTC.

This clone turned up a few times. This chain uses TRBV27 with TRBJ1-1; 8 nucleotides align to TRBD1. The CDR3 is 17 amino acids. V lost 3 bases, J lost 2 bases, and 11 bases stayed unmatched. Germline CDR1 and CDR2: MNHEY and SMNVEV (reference sequence). CDR3: CASSFRPSRGRNTEAFF. As DNA, the CDR3 is TGTGCCAGCAGTTTTCGGCCGTCCAGGGGGCGCAACACTGAAGCTTTCTTT.

CDR3 loop: CASSYGADTGYEQYV. CDR3 bases: TGTGCCAGCAGTTACGGGGCGGACACAGGCTACGAGCAGTACGTC. The chain carries TRBV6-5 and TRBJ2-7, with a weak D call TRBD1 (5 bases). The V end was cut by 2 bases, the J end by 3 bases, with 14 bases between. Germline assignment: CDR1 MNHEY and CDR2 SVGAGI. This CDR3 region has 15 residues.

The chain is built from TRBV29-1 and TRBJ2-7; 7 bases agree with TRBD2. Germline assignment: CDR1 SQVTM and CDR2 ANQGSEA. The CDR3 is made up of 15 amino acids. V was pared by 3 bases and J by 2 bases, with 10 bases of the junction left unmatched. The CDR3 protein is CSVDNRGRGAYEQYF. The CDR3, as DNA: TGCAGCGTTGATAATCGCGGGAGAGGTGCCTACGAGCAGTACTTC.

V is TRBV2 and J is TRBJ2-2; D unresolved. V was clipped by 4 bases and J by 3 bases, with 3 bases between them. The V gene's germline CDR1 is SNHLY and CDR2 FYNNEI. The CDR3 loop spans 12 amino acids. The CDR3 DNA is TGTGCCAGCAGTGGGGACACCGGGGAGCTGTTTTTT. Its protein is CASSGDTGELFF.

The V call is TRBV5-5, the J call TRBJ1-1, with 8 bases that match TRBD1. Per the germline V gene, CDR1 is SGHKS and CDR2 is YYEKEE (reference sequence). The CDR3 extends over 15 amino acids. After removal of 4 bases from V and 3 bases from J, the junction contained 8 bases not matched to a gene. The CDR3: CASSHPRGRDTEAFF. Written as DNA, the CDR3 is TGTGCCAGCAGCCACCCCAGGGGGCGCGACACTGAAGCTTTCTTT.

V gene TRBV19 combines with J gene TRBJ1-1; 10 bases match TRBD1. Germline lookup yields CDR1 LNHDA and CDR2 SQIVND (reference sequence). The junction had 4 bases not matched to a gene; V was cut back by 4 bases and J by 5 bases. This CDR3 is 14 amino acids long. The chain's CDR3 is CASSTPDRGTEAFF. The CDR3 nucleotides are TGTGCCAGTAGTACCCCGGACAGGGGGACTGAAGCTTTCTTT.

With respect to this clone: One end of the junction varies from germline; a read error may be responsible. The chain carries TRBV18 and TRBJ1-2; D gene ambiguous. The germline V gene encodes CDR1 KGHSH and CDR2 LQKENI. The CDR3 sequence is 12 residues long. The CDR3 region is CASSLEGDEANF. The CDR3 DNA is TGTGCCAGCTCACTCGAAGGAGATGAAGCAAACTTC.

The rearrangement joins TRBV7-8 to TRBJ1-1; 10 nucleotides match TRBD1. The CDR3 is made up of 16 amino acids. Per germline, CDR1 SGHVS and CDR2 FQNEAQ. V lost 5 bases and J lost 0; bases outside the gene matches: 6. CDR3 protein: CASSPRGQGMNTEAFF. In nucleotides, the CDR3 is TGTGCCAGCAGCCCACGGGGACAGGGGATGAACACTGAAGCTTTCTTT. Using reference TRBV7-8 and TRBJ1-1 for the parts outside the CDR3, the full variable domain is GAGVSQSPRYKVAKRGQDVALRCDPISGHVSLFWYQQALGQGPEFLTYFQNEAQLDKSGLPSDRFFAERPEGSVSTLKIQRTQQEDSAVYLCASSPRGQGMNTEAFFGQGTRLTVV.

This clone was recorded a few times. This chain uses TRBV9 with TRBJ1-6; the D gene is possibly TRBD1 (6 bases). The CDR3 length is 15 residues. The germline gives CDR1 SGDLS, CDR2 YYNGEE. Between the trimmed V and J ends, which lost 10 bases and 6 bases, there was a span of 20 bases. Here the CDR3 DNA reads TGTGCCCCAGCCAGTGGGGGGGCTCTTAATTCACCCCTCCACTTT. Translating it yields CAPASGGALNSPLHF.

V and J are TRBV6-1 and TRBJ1-6; unclear D gene. The CDR3 totals 14 residues. Germline values: CDR1 MNHNS, CDR2 SASEGT. The V end lost 2 bases, the J end lost 11 bases, and 13 bases lay between the germline ends. In DNA form, the CDR3 reads TGTGCCAGCAGTGAACTCGCCCGGTCTACACCCCTCCACTTT. Its translation: CASSELARSTPLHF.

This clone showed up just a few times. V and J are TRBV6-1 and TRBJ2-3; TRBD1 might be the D (6 bases). CDR3 length: 16 residues. Trimming took off 3 bases at V and 5 bases at J, with 18 bases between the two ends. CDR1 is MNHNS and CDR2 is SASEGT in the germline V gene. The CDR3 sequence: CASSDFAEGGLDTQYF. CDR3 nucleotide sequence: TGTGCCAGCAGTGATTTTGCCGAAGGGGGTTTAGATACGCAGTATTTT.

The chain links TRBV28 to TRBJ1-1; D ambiguous. The germline V gene encodes CDR1 MDHEN and CDR2 SYDVKM. V was trimmed by 0 bases and J by 2 bases, leaving 13 bases between them. The CDR3 consists of 16 residues. Here the CDR3 reads CASSLWGTVLNTEAFF. The CDR3 DNA reads TGTGCCAGCAGTTTATGGGGAACTGTTCTAAACACTGAAGCTTTCTTT.

CDR3 region: CSVDSGETQYF. The CDR3 coding sequence is TGCAGCGTTGACTCAGGGGAGACCCAGTACTTC. This chain connects TRBV29-1 to TRBJ2-5; D perhaps matches TRBD1 (5 bases). With 3 bases removed from V and 5 bases from J, the gap between germline ends came to 7 bases. Germline V lookup: CDR1 SQVTM, CDR2 ANQGSEA. The CDR3 runs to 11 residues.

V usage is TRBV13 and J usage is TRBJ1-1; 7 nucleotides line up with TRBD1. The length of the CDR3 is 15 residues. The ends lost 5 bases at V and 5 bases at J; junction bases unmatched: 11. Germline CDR1 reads PRHDT; CDR2 reads FYEKMQ (reference sequence). CDR3 loop: CASSTMTGLDTEAFF. CDR3 DNA: TGTGCCAGCAGCACCATGACAGGGTTGGATACTGAAGCTTTCTTT.

This clone was recorded only once. The rearrangement joins TRBV19 to TRBJ2-7; D gene ambiguous. The length of the CDR3 is 13 residues. The germline CDR1 and CDR2 sequences are LNHDA and SQIVND (reference sequence). The V end was cut by 4 bases, the J end by 3 bases, with 10 bases between. The CDR3 DNA reads as TGTGCCAGTAGTAGTGACGGCCACTACGAGCAGTACTTC. Protein: CASSSDGHYEQYF.

The V gene is TRBV28, the J gene TRBJ2-7; D is tentatively TRBD1 or TRBD2 (5 bases each). V lost 5 bases to trimming and J lost 4 bases, with 18 bases between them. The CDR3 has 15 amino acids. The germline V gene has CDR1 MDHEN and CDR2 SYDVKM. The chain's CDR3 is CASSRDPPHTYEQYV. The DNA for the CDR3 is TGTGCCAGCAGTCGGGACCCTCCACATACTTACGAGCAGTACGTC.

The chain carries TRBV18 and TRBJ1-6; no firm D call. This CDR3 has 13 amino acids. V was clipped by 10 bases and J by 7 bases, with 14 bases between them. Germline CDR1 and CDR2: KGHSH and LQKENI. This CDR3 is CATRDFGNSPLHF. The CDR3 coding sequence is TGTGCCACCAGAGACTTTGGAAATTCACCCCTCCACTTT.

The gene calls are TRBV5-5 and TRBJ2-7; D could derive from TRBD1 or TRBD2 (5 bases each). This CDR3 is built from 13 residues. Germline V gene sequence: CDR1 SGHKS, CDR2 YYEKEE (reference sequence). The ends were cut back, 4 bases at V and 7 bases at J, with 15 bases in the middle. This CDR3 reads CASSGAGSGEQYF. As DNA, the CDR3 is TGTGCCAGCAGCGGGGCGGGCTCAGGGGAGCAGTACTTC. Combining the CDR3 with reference TRBV5-5 and TRBJ2-7 gives the whole variable domain DAGVTQSPTHLIKTRGQQVTLRCSPISGHKSVSWYQQVLGQGPQFIFQYYEKEERGRGNFPDRFSARQFPNYSSELNVNALLLGDSALYLCASSGAGSGEQYFGPGTRLTVT.

The chain recombines TRBV11-3 with TRBJ2-1, with D unclear. V lost 5 bases, J lost 4 bases, and 15 bases lay in between. The CDR3 length is 15 residues. Looked up from germline, CDR1 is SGHNT and CDR2 is YENEEA. The CDR3, as DNA: TGTGCCAGCAGCCTAAATAGGGCAGTATACAATGAGCAGTTCTTC. It specifies CASSLNRAVYNEQFF.